The rows below give T cell receptor beta chains drawn from one sample of a study of blood T cell repertoires in COVID-19. Libraries were prepared by immunoSEQ multiplex PCR; TCRdb keeps only in-frame clonotypes and omits some of them. The table includes approximately 240,000 clones, 83% detected once. Sequencing was done on a sample of peripheral blood. The receptors originated from a human donor in a cohort sampled during active COVID-19. CDR3s include the opening cysteine and the closing phenylalanine or tryptophan. Fields, in order: D gene, J gene, clone size, V gene, CDR3 protein, CDR3 DNA. D genes are given only for firm matches. Size values are once, few and many counts, or a class for expanded clones, and some rows have none.

TRBD1 | TRBJ1-4 | - | TRBV5-1 | CASSPQGTTGDEKLFF | TGCGCCAGCAGCCCACAGGGGACGACCGGTGATGAAAAACTGTTTTTT
- | TRBJ1-4 | - | TRBV9 | CASSVATRPREKLFF | TGTGCCAGCAGCGTAGCTACGCGTCCACGGGAAAAACTGTTTTTT
TRBD1 | TRBJ1-1 | - | TRBV19 | CASSRQGPYTEAFF | TGTGCCAGTAGCCGACAGGGGCCGTACACTGAAGCTTTCTTT
- | TRBJ2-1 | - | TRBV7-9 | CASSSISGTYNEQFF | TGTGCCAGCAGCTCAATTAGCGGAACCTACAATGAGCAGTTCTTC
TRBD1 | TRBJ1-6 | - | TRBV5-1 | CASSLAGQGINSPLHF | TGCGCCAGCAGCTTGGCGGGACAGGGGATCAATTCACCCCTCCACTTT
- | TRBJ2-3 | - | TRBV7-9 | CASSPMRLSRGTDTQYF | TGTGCCAGCAGCCCTATGAGACTGAGTCGTGGCACAGATACGCAGTATTTT
TRBD1 | TRBJ2-5 | - | TRBV18 | CASSLLTGGRETQYF | TGTGCCAGCTCACTCTTGACAGGGGGCAGGGAGACCCAGTACTTC
- | TRBJ2-2 | - | TRBV19 | CASSIRGFVDTGELFF | TGTGCCAGTAGTATTCGGGGTTTCGTGGACACCGGGGAGCTGTTTTTT
- | TRBJ1-5 | - | TRBV24-1 | CATSKRGDQPQHF | TGTGCCACCAGTAAGCGGGGGGATCAGCCCCAGCATTTT
- | TRBJ2-4 | few | TRBV15 | CATSRDEERWNQAKNIQYF | TGTGCCACCAGCAGAGATGAGGAACGATGGAACCAGGCCAAAAACATTCAGTACTTC
TRBD2 | TRBJ2-7 | - | TRBV9 | CASSDRGLAEDYEQYF | TGTGCCAGCAGCGACCGAGGACTAGCGGAAGACTACGAGCAGTACTTC
- | TRBJ2-5 | - | TRBV18 | CASSPRAGQETQYF | TGTGCCAGCTCACCGAGGGCAGGCCAAGAGACCCAGTACTTC
TRBD1 | TRBJ2-4 | - | TRBV29-1 | CSVETGRSIQYF | TGCAGCGTTGAGACAGGGCGTAGCATTCAGTACTTC